Many counts were recorded for the clone carrying this TCR beta chain. The target antigen is unknown. This entry comes from a study of neurological immune-mediated disorders. Study outcomes and limitations: TCR-beta repertoires seemed private in all groups, with no expanded CDR3 amino acid sequences shared. When the repertoires were sorted by phylogenetic grouping, those of 18 of 34 multiple sclerosis patients ended up in one related-CDR3 cluster, a possible signature. HTLV-1-associated myelopathy led in TCR clonal expansion, while multiple sclerosis ranked lowest, below healthy controls.

Synthesis of cDNA was carried out by template-switch 5'RACE. The reaction used 10-nucleotide random UMIs. TCRdb called the 5' RACE reads again in MiXCR, with one record for every CDR3 protein. The sample holds over 35,000 distinct CDR3 sequences, roughly 4.4% seen once. Trimming pared 4 bases from V and 0 bases from J, leaving 6 bases between. The V gene's germline CDR1 is LGHDT and CDR2 YNNKEL (reference sequence). The CDR3 is made up of 13 amino acids. This receptor was taken from an older woman with multiple sclerosis. The chain is built from TRBV3-1 and TRBJ1-1, with D perhaps matching TRBD1 (5 bases). Sequencing was performed on PBMCs. The CDR3 spells CASSRQMNTEAFF. The CDR3 DNA is TGTGCCAGCAGCCGACAGATGAACACTGAAGCTTTCTTT.